The source of this T cell receptor (beta chain) is a study of cytomegalovirus exposure and HLA in healthy donors (dated by TCRdb to about 2017). Regarding the complete study: According to a later analysis, the approximately 130 validation repertoires were produced on the same platform as the approximately 610 repertoires of the first cohort. The aim of the study was to test whether cataloging public T cell receptors could identify signatures of past pathogen exposure. In addition to the first cohort of about 650 subjects, a separate validation cohort of 130 or so different subjects was used. To predict cytomegalovirus infection status, the study combined high-throughput TCR immunosequencing, statistical association of individual TCRs with disease status, and machine learning. What the work shows at the level of the full study, not this receptor alone: The validation cohort had no HLA typing available for a later analysis, so co-occurrence within that cohort was assessed over all 130 or so repertoires. The study listed 164 TCR beta chains as associated with cytomegalovirus. In a later analysis, TCRs clustered in the first cohort were found to also tend to co-occur in the approximately 120 validation repertoires, with 90% to 95% of cluster scores above 0. Most TCR sequences were seen in very few donors, while some public TCRs were found in many individuals. In vitro tests confirmed that a few of the cytomegalovirus-associated TCR beta chains recognize cytomegalovirus antigens. According to the authors, the approach could potentially be generalized to other disease states and immunological phenotypes. In both the original and validation cohorts, the classifier was reported to diagnose cytomegalovirus status with high specificity and sensitivity.

To note about this clone: No antigen is known for it. No per-base quality is available; no much larger clone lies one base away.

The donors were included in the validation cohort of over a hundred subjects, a group kept apart from the roughly 670-subject first cohort. Library preparation used the immunoSEQ multiplex PCR assay. For the original study's pipeline: To diagnose cytomegalovirus status from the catalog of TCR beta chain sequences, a statistical classification framework was built. TCRdb took this table from immuneACCESS and kept in-frame rearrangements with V and J called. Such tables lack part of the clones; where checked against another copy, unresolved V genes explain under half of the gap, and the rest is unexplained. V and J calls and clone size are copied from that table; D and trimming were computed from the DNA. In all, the sample holds around 260,000 clones, and less than 95% of those were seen once. The top ten clonotypes cover approximately 3% of the sample. V and J are trimmed by 2 bases and 2 bases, and the gene matches miss 6 bases of the junction. In the germline V gene (reference sequence), CDR1 corresponds to MNHEY and CDR2 to SMNVEV. Inclusive of the bounding cysteine and phenylalanine, the CDR3 is 16 residues long. The read is trimmed to its CDR3 DNA, 48 bases read in frame from base 1.

This clonotype was sampled from a woman between 25 and 40 years old in good health and CMV-seronegative. The chain was built from TRBV27 and TRBJ2-3, with TRBD2 identical over 8 junction bases. What was sequenced was PBMCs. The CDR3: CASSLGLAGYTDTQYF. Here is the DNA: TGTGCCAGCAGTTTAGGGCTAGCGGGTTACACAGATACGCAGTATTTT.